Sequencing of this T cell receptor (beta chain) was carried out in a study of blood T cell repertoires in COVID-19. The repertoire was sequenced with immunoSEQ multiplex PCR; TCRdb's copy has only in-frame clones and lacks some. Seen here are hundreds of thousands of clones, roughly 90% observed once, and the top ten hold 1.4%. Germline CDR1 and CDR2: MNHEY and SMNVEV (reference sequence). The V and J ends lost 2 bases and 7 bases, in that order; junction bases with no gene match: 11. The CDR3 is made up of 17 amino acids. Specimen: peripheral blood. The clonotype originates from a woman aged 25 to 45 with active or convalescent COVID-19. The chain employs TRBV27 and TRBJ1-6; TRBD1 matches 7 bases. CDR3 nucleotide sequence: TGTGCCAGCAGTTTACTTAAGACAGGGACAGCCAATTCACCCCTCCACTTT. It specifies CASSLLKTGTANSPLHF.